The clone carrying this TCR beta chain was picked up a small number of times. Its specificity is unknown. This CDR3 is 16 amino acids long. With 2 bases clipped from V and 5 bases from J, the junction kept 5 bases outside the gene matches. CDR1 LGHNA and CDR2 YSLEER come from the germline V gene. Sample time point: persistent/refractory GD, antithyroid drugs over 5 years with positive TRAb. RNA extracted from PBMCs served as the sequencing template. This sample is part of a study of regulatory T cells in long-lasting Graves disease. At the level of the study: Persistence in Graves' disease required over 5 years of antithyroid drugs plus positive TSH receptor antibodies. The study's findings and limits: Repertoires from persistent disease leaned toward TRBV28, TRBJ1-2 and TRBJ2-5. The study found lower TCR diversity in persistent Graves' patients than in newly diagnosed ones.

Arm-PCR of CDR3 regions and iRepertoire HTBI primers were the basis on which TCR beta libraries were built. TCRdb ran MiXCR on the multiplex PCR reads and lists one entry per CDR3 protein. The sample holds about 470,000 distinct CDR3 sequences, less than 25% seen once. This TCR derives from a female donor with Graves disease. The chain couples TRBV4-3 to TRBJ2-2; 10 nucleotides match TRBD2. The sequencing here drew on peripheral blood mononuclear cells (PBMCs), taken when the disease was refractory, from a patient treated with antithyroid drugs. DNA for the CDR3: TGCGCCAGCAGCCAACTAGCGGGAGAGGGAACCGGGGAGCTGTTTTTT. It translates to CASSQLAGEGTGELFF.